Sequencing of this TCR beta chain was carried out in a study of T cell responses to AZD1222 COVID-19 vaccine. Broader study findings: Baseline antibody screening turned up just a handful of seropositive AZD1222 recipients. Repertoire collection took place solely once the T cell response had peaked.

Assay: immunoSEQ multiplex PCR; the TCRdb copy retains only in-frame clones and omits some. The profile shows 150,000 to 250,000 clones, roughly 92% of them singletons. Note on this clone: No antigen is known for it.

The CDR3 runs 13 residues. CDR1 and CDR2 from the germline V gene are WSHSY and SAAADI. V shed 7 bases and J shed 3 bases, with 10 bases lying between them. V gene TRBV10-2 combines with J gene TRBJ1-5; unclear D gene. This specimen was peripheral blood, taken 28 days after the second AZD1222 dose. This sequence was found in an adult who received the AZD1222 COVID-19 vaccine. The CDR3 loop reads CASKSYPNQPQHF. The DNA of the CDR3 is TGCGCCAGCAAATCGTACCCCAATCAGCCCCAGCATTTT.